This T cell receptor (beta chain) was sequenced during a study of technical replicates of blood from several donors. Some clones are missing from TCRdb's copy, which holds only in-frame ones; the method was immunoSEQ multiplex PCR. Among about 75,000 clones listed, around 97% were seen once. This CDR3 contains 15 residues. V lost 3 bases and J 6 bases, leaving 19 bases between the germline ends. Germline values: CDR1 SGHNT, CDR2 YYREEE (reference sequence). The receptor comes from a human donor in good health. This chain links TRBV5-4 with TRBJ2-7; D perhaps matches TRBD1 (6 bases). The source material was T cells isolated from PBMCs. The CDR3 nucleotides read TGTGCCAGCAGCTCGCCGACACAGGGTTATTCCGAGCAGTACTTC. Translating gives CASSSPTQGYSEQYF.